Shown below are 26 T cell receptor beta chains from a single sample sequenced in a study of PD-1 blockade in mismatch repair-deficient tumors. TCRdb keeps only in-frame clones here, not all; method: immunoSEQ multiplex PCR. The sample yields under 75,000 clones, about 91% seen once. The sample was peripheral blood, taken 52 weeks after starting pembrolizumab. The receptors here all came from an adult with mismatch repair-deficient cancer.

The rearrangement uses TRBV19 and TRBJ2-7, with D perhaps matching TRBD2 (6 bases). CDR3 size: 16 residues. Germline V lookup: CDR1 LNHDA, CDR2 SQIVND (reference sequence). The V and J ends lost 3 bases and 6 bases respectively, with 21 bases between them. The CDR3 sequence is CASSMRRVGEVGEQYF. The CDR3 DNA sequence: TGTGCCAGTAGTATGAGGAGGGTCGGGGAGGTGGGCGAGCAGTACTTC.

The V and J genes are TRBV7-2 and TRBJ2-1, with a weak D call TRBD2 (5 bases). CDR1 and CDR2 (germline): SGHTA, FQGNSA. The length of the CDR3 is 17 residues. V was trimmed by 6 bases and J by 4 bases, leaving 22 bases between them. This CDR3 reads CASRGRAIASRYNEQFF. CDR3 DNA: TGTGCCAGCAGAGGACGGGCTATAGCTAGCCGATACAATGAGCAGTTCTTC. The variable domain in full, completed from reference TRBV7-2 and TRBJ2-1, reads GAGVSQSPSNKVTEKGKDVELRCDPISGHTALYWYRQSLGQGLEFLIYFQGNSAPDKSGLPSDRFSAERTGGSVSTLTIQRTQQEDSAVYLCASRGRAIASRYNEQFFGPGTRLTVL.

This clone was counted only a few times. The chain combines TRBV6-4 with TRBJ1-5; no definite D call. Looked up from germline, CDR1 is MRHNA and CDR2 is SNTAGT. V lost 10 bases and J 10 bases, leaving 11 bases between the germline ends. The length of the CDR3 is 10 residues. The CDR3, as DNA: TGTGCCACCCCTTGTCAACCCCAGCATTTT. It encodes CATPCQPQHF.

In this sample, this clone turned up a few times. The chain recombines TRBV7-9 with TRBJ2-7; 7 bases are a match to TRBD1. The CDR3 is made up of 16 amino acids. Germline assignment: CDR1 SEHNR and CDR2 FQNEAQ (reference sequence). V was pared by 5 bases and J by 2 bases, with 12 bases of the junction left unmatched. CDR3 in DNA: TGTGCCAGCAGCCAGCCAACCGGGACAGCAACCTACGAGCAGTACTTC. This sequence encodes CASSQPTGTATYEQYF.

The V call is TRBV5-1, the J call TRBJ2-5; TRBD1 matches at 7 bases. Germline CDR1 and CDR2: SGHRS and YFSETQ. Germline trimming cut 5 bases from V and 5 bases from J; bases unmatched to any gene: 15. This CDR3 comprises 16 residues. The CDR3 here is CASSRPVDRAGETQYF. The CDR3 DNA is TGCGCCAGCAGTCGCCCTGTAGACAGGGCCGGCGAGACCCAGTACTTC.

The CDR3 region is CASSEALLGAGDTDTQYF. DNA for the CDR3: TGTGCCAGCAGTGAAGCCCTTCTGGGAGCGGGAGACACAGATACGCAGTATTTT. The V and J genes are TRBV2 and TRBJ2-3; 8 nucleotides line up with TRBD2. The V segment lost 0 bases and the J segment 2 bases; nucleotides outside the gene matches: 10. Germline V CDR1 and CDR2: SNHLY, FYNNEI. The CDR3 covers 18 residues.

The chain is built from TRBV25-1 and TRBJ2-3, with TRBD1 as a possible D gene (6 bases). The CDR3 is 14 residues long. Germline V CDR1 and CDR2: MGHDK, SYGVNS. Trimming stripped 3 bases from V and 4 bases from J, with 11 bases between. CDR3 in amino acids: CASSDPPGADTQYF. CDR3 DNA sequence: TGTGCCAGCAGTGATCCCCCAGGGGCAGATACGCAGTATTTT.

The chain recombines TRBV19 with TRBJ1-2; D not certain. The CDR3 is 11 residues long. V lost 6 bases to trimming and J lost 6 bases, with 8 bases between them. Looked up from germline, CDR1 is LNHDA and CDR2 is SQIVND (reference sequence). CDR3 nucleotide sequence: TGTGCCAGTAGCTACGACCATGGCTACACCTTC. Its translation: CASSYDHGYTF. The entire variable domain, with the rest obtained from reference TRBV19 and TRBJ1-2, is as follows: DGGITQSPKYLFRKEGQNVTLSCEQNLNHDAMYWYRQDPGQGLRLIYYSQIVNDFQKGDIAEGYSVSREKKESFPLTVTSAQKNPTAFYLCASSYDHGYTFGSGTRLTVV.

The V call is TRBV7-8, the J call TRBJ2-7; 8 positions match TRBD2. The CDR3 is 13 amino acids. CDR1 is SGHVS, CDR2 FQNEAQ, per germline. V was clipped by 5 bases and J by 3 bases; unmatched bases: 3. The CDR3 nucleotides read TGTGCCAGCAGCGCCGGGACTAGCTACGAGCAGTACTTC. Translating gives CASSAGTSYEQYF.

The sample holds one count of this clone. The J gene is TRBJ2-3, the V gene TRBV6-5, with D perhaps matching TRBD1 (6 bases). The V end was cut by 4 bases, the J end by 2 bases, with 16 bases between. The CDR3 is 16 amino acids. Germline V lookup: CDR1 MNHEY, CDR2 SVGAGI. The CDR3 loop is CASSSATGDFTDTQYF. Here the CDR3 DNA reads TGTGCCAGCAGTTCAGCGACAGGCGACTTCACAGATACGCAGTATTTT.

The chain uses TRBV19 and TRBJ2-7; TRBD2 might be the D (6 bases). Trimming took 5 bases from V and 7 from J, leaving 15 bases between them. Germline V CDR1 and CDR2: LNHDA, SQIVND (reference sequence). This CDR3 region has 13 residues. CDR3 amino acids: CASSPRLGREQYF. The CDR3 DNA is TGTGCCAGTAGTCCCCGACTAGGTCGGGAGCAGTACTTC.

The chain links TRBV12-5 to TRBJ2-1; D perhaps matches TRBD1 (5 bases). Looked up from germline, CDR1 is LGHNT and CDR2 is FRNRAP. V was clipped by 6 bases and J by 5 bases, with 17 bases between them. This CDR3 region has 15 residues. CDR3: CASGWGLSQHNEQFF. In DNA, the CDR3 is TGTGCTAGTGGGTGGGGCCTGTCCCAACACAATGAGCAGTTCTTC.

The V call is TRBV5-5, the J call TRBJ2-5; the match to TRBD2 covers 13 bases. This CDR3 region has 18 residues. The junction had 13 bases not matched to a gene; V was cut back by 4 bases and J by 4 bases. The V gene's germline CDR1 is SGHKS and CDR2 YYEKEE (reference sequence). CDR3 nucleotide sequence: TGTGCCAGCAGCCCATCTCTCATCCGACTAGCGGGAGGAGAGACCCAGTACTTC. Its translation: CASSPSLIRLAGGETQYF.

This clone is a singleton in its sample. The chain joins TRBV4-1 to TRBJ2-6; D gene ambiguous. The CDR3 length is 15 residues. The germline V gene has CDR1 MGHRA and CDR2 YSYEKL. V was pared by 1 base and J by 0 bases, with 4 bases between. The chain's CDR3 is CASSQVLSGANVLTF. The CDR3 DNA is TGCGCCAGCAGCCAAGTTCTCTCTGGGGCCAACGTCCTGACTTTC.

The chain employs TRBV6-5 and TRBJ2-5; 7 nucleotides line up with TRBD1. V lost 6 bases and J lost 1; bases outside the gene matches: 5. Germline V gene lookup returns CDR1 MNHEY and CDR2 SVGAGI. The CDR3 length is 14 residues. In nucleotides, the CDR3 is TGTGCCAGCAGACGAGGGACAGCCCAAGAGACCCAGTACTTC. This encodes CASRRGTAQETQYF.

V is TRBV5-6 and J is TRBJ2-1; D is undetermined. V gave up 0 bases and J gave up 4 bases, with 11 bases separating them. Germline loops: CDR1 SGHDT, CDR2 YYEEEE. The CDR3 spans 15 residues. The CDR3 coding sequence is TGTGCCAGCAGCTTGGGTGGAAATAGTTACAATGAGCAGTTCTTC. It is translated as CASSLGGNSYNEQFF.

The rearrangement uses TRBV4-1 and TRBJ1-4; 10 nucleotides line up with TRBD1. The trim removed 4 bases at V and 6 bases at J, leaving 5 bases unmatched. This CDR3 is 15 amino acids long. Germline V gene lookup returns CDR1 MGHRA and CDR2 YSYEKL. CDR3 nucleotide sequence: TGCGCCAGCAGCCTCCCGGGACAGGGGTATGAAAAACTGTTTTTT. Translated: CASSLPGQGYEKLFF.

This clone was detected only once. This chain connects TRBV7-3 to TRBJ2-1, with 9 nucleotides matching TRBD1. The germline CDR1 and CDR2 sequences are SGHTA and FQGTGA. This CDR3 spans 15 amino acids. V shed 5 bases and J 3 bases; nucleotides not matched to a gene: 5. CDR3 loop: CASSSTGGFYNEQFF. The CDR3 nucleotides read TGTGCCAGCAGCAGTACAGGGGGCTTCTACAATGAGCAGTTCTTC.

The chain links TRBV19 to TRBJ2-1; D might be TRBD2 (5 bases). CDR1 LNHDA and CDR2 SQIVND come from the germline V gene (reference sequence). The CDR3 contains 13 residues. Trimming stripped 1 base from V and 13 bases from J, with 14 bases between. CDR3 region: CASSIGGPGEQFF. DNA of the CDR3: TGTGCCAGTAGTATAGGAGGGCCCGGGGAACAGTTCTTC.

The chain uses TRBV28 and TRBJ1-5, with 9 bases matching TRBD1. The CDR3 has 16 residues. Losses at the gene ends were 6 bases for V and 0 bases for J; bases not matched to a gene: 6. The germline CDR1 and CDR2 sequences are MDHEN and SYDVKM. The CDR3 spells CASRSSTGGSNQPQHF. In nucleotides, the CDR3 is TGTGCCAGCAGATCATCGACAGGGGGTAGCAATCAGCCCCAGCATTTT.

This sequence joins TRBV7-8 and TRBJ2-7; 7 bases are a match to TRBD1. Germline CDR1 and CDR2: SGHVS and FQNEAQ. V dropped 3 bases and J dropped 3; count of bases not matched to a gene: 2. This CDR3 has 13 amino acids. CDR3 protein: CASSFNRGYEQYF. The DNA of the CDR3 is TGTGCCAGCAGCTTTAACAGGGGCTACGAGCAGTACTTC.

The V and J genes are TRBV5-5 and TRBJ1-2, with TRBD1 as a possible D gene (6 bases). This CDR3 comprises 15 residues. V was pared by 1 base and J by 4 bases, with 14 bases between. Looked up from germline, CDR1 is SGHKS and CDR2 is YYEKEE (reference sequence). CDR3 region: CASSLSPGQIYGYTF. DNA for the CDR3: TGTGCCAGCAGCTTGAGCCCGGGACAAATCTATGGCTACACCTTC.

This rearrangement joins TRBV7-3 to TRBJ2-3; D is undetermined. CDR3 length: 16 amino acids. Between the trimmed V and J ends, which lost 5 bases and 0 bases, there was a span of 15 bases. Germline V CDR1 and CDR2: SGHTA, FQGTGA. CDR3: CASSLIFDPSTDTQYF. The CDR3 DNA reads as TGTGCCAGCAGCCTGATTTTCGACCCTAGCACAGATACGCAGTATTTT.

The chain employs TRBV19 and TRBJ2-3; possibly TRBD1 for D (5 bases). V dropped 5 bases and J dropped 7 bases, with 13 bases sitting between them. Germline V gives CDR1 LNHDA, CDR2 SQIVND (reference sequence). The CDR3 extends over 13 amino acids. CDR3: CASSPQGENTQYF. In nucleotides, the CDR3 is TGTGCCAGTAGTCCTCAGGGTGAAAATACGCAGTATTTT.

V is TRBV5-6 and J is TRBJ2-7; perhaps TRBD2 as D (6 bases). V shed 5 bases and J shed 4 bases, with 10 bases lying between them. The germline gives CDR1 SGHDT, CDR2 YYEEEE. The CDR3 contains 12 residues. The CDR3 spells CASSIRGYEQYF. As DNA, the CDR3 is TGTGCCAGCAGTATTCGGGGGTACGAGCAGTACTTC.

The V call is TRBV6-6, the J call TRBJ2-3; D remains unclear. CDR3 size: 15 residues. Trimming removed 4 bases at V and 2 bases at J, with 13 bases between. CDR1 is MNHNY, CDR2 SVGAGI, per germline (reference sequence). The CDR3 sequence is CASSSIRFSTDTQYF. The CDR3 nucleotides are TGTGCCAGCAGTTCTATCAGGTTTTCCACAGATACGCAGTATTTT.